This TCR beta chain was captured in a study of breast tumors, draining lymph nodes, adjacent tissues. General study points: The data were judged consistent with most tumor T cells coming from lymph node and expanding in tumor. Tumor repertoires ranked between lymph nodes and nontumor tissue in diversity, with V and J gene preferences.

Remarks on this clonotype: Its antigen remains unknown.

This CDR3 spans 16 amino acids. Germline CDR1 and CDR2: MGHDK and SYGVNS. Losses at the gene ends were 5 bases for V and 4 bases for J; bases not matched to a gene: 8. TCRdb analysed the multiplex PCR reads with MiXCR anew, one entry per CDR3 protein. Counted here are approximately 250,000 distinct CDR3 sequences, less than 45% occurring once; the ten biggest clones make up roughly 3.5%. Samples came from axillary lymph nodes draining the breast cancer. This chain connects TRBV25-1 to TRBJ2-2, with 9 positions matching TRBD2. The TCR originated in a female donor with breast cancer. Some clones in this sample may be carry-over from other donors' samples. Sequencing used axillary lymph node tissue. The CDR3, as DNA: TGTGCCAGCAGTTCCCCGGGACTAGCCAGCACCGGGGAGCTGTTTTTT. This codes for CASSSPGLASTGELFF.